This is a list of T cell receptor beta chains from one sample in a study of beta chain features in type 1 diabetes. Sequenced by immunoSEQ multiplex PCR; TCRdb stores in-frame clones only, minus some. The sample lists 110,000 to 150,000 clones; 6% to 7.5% were seen once. The sample comprised central memory CD4+ T cells from blood. These receptors originate from a woman in her 30s in good health. The CDR3 runs from the conserved cysteine through the conserved F or W. A D gene is named only where the DNA matches it firmly. For some rows the clone size is stated as once, few or many, or as a class when expanded; others skip it.

clone size: NA
V gene: TRBV7-2
D gene: TRBD1
J gene: TRBJ2-2
CDR3 DNA: TGTGCCAGCAGCTCACGGACAGGGGACACCGGGGAGCTGTTTTTT
CDR3 protein: CASSSRTGDTGELFF

clone size: NA
V gene: TRBV10-3
D gene: NA
J gene: TRBJ1-5
CDR3 DNA: TGTGCCATCGCCTCCGGAGGTCAGCCCCAGCATTTT
CDR3 protein: CAIASGGQPQHF

clone size: NA
V gene: TRBV18
D gene: TRBD1
J gene: TRBJ1-2
CDR3 DNA: TGTGCCAGCTCTCTCACAGGGGAGGCTAACTATGGCTACACCTTC
CDR3 protein: CASSLTGEANYGYTF

clone size: NA
V gene: TRBV4-2
D gene: TRBD2
J gene: TRBJ2-3
CDR3 DNA: TGTGCCAGCAGCCAAGATCTCCCTAGCGGGAGTCTTACAGATACGCAGTATTTT
CDR3 protein: CASSQDLPSGSLTDTQYF

clone size: few
V gene: TRBV28
D gene: NA
J gene: TRBJ2-7
CDR3 DNA: TGTGCCAGCAGTTTAGTTCCTTACGGGGAGTACTTC
CDR3 protein: CASSLVPYGEYF

clone size: few
V gene: TRBV7-3
D gene: NA
J gene: TRBJ2-7
CDR3 DNA: TGTGCCAGCAGCTTAGGGGGAGGGGGGCGGAACGAGCAGTACTTC
CDR3 protein: CASSLGGGGRNEQYF

clone size: NA
V gene: TRBV30
D gene: NA
J gene: TRBJ2-7
CDR3 DNA: TGTGCCTGGAGGAATAGCGGACGGGGGACCTACGAGCAGTACTTC
CDR3 protein: CAWRNSGRGTYEQYF

clone size: few
V gene: TRBV19
D gene: NA
J gene: TRBJ1-5
CDR3 DNA: TGTGCCAGTAGTATAATTCCAGATTATAGCAATCAGCCCCAGCATTTT
CDR3 protein: CASSIIPDYSNQPQHF

clone size: NA
V gene: TRBV4-1
D gene: TRBD2
J gene: TRBJ2-3
CDR3 DNA: TGCGCCAGCAGCCAGACTAGCGGGAACACAGATACGCAGTATTTT
CDR3 protein: CASSQTSGNTDTQYF

clone size: few
V gene: TRBV7-2
D gene: TRBD1
J gene: TRBJ2-7
CDR3 DNA: TGTGCCAGCAGAGTCGGACAGGGAAGAAGCGACGAGCAGTACTTC
CDR3 protein: CASRVGQGRSDEQYF

clone size: few
V gene: TRBV6-6
D gene: TRBD1
J gene: TRBJ2-7
CDR3 DNA: TGTGCCAGCAGTTCTCTAGGACAGGGGGTCAAGGGCGAGCAGTACTTC
CDR3 protein: CASSSLGQGVKGEQYF

clone size: NA
V gene: TRBV5-1
D gene: TRBD1
J gene: TRBJ1-1
CDR3 DNA: TGCGCCAGCAGCAGAGACAGGGGGGGGACTGAAGCTTTCTTT
CDR3 protein: CASSRDRGGTEAFF

clone size: NA
V gene: TRBV5-1
D gene: NA
J gene: TRBJ2-3
CDR3 DNA: TGCGCCAGCAGCTTGTTTCAGGCAGATACGCAGTATTTT
CDR3 protein: CASSLFQADTQYF

clone size: few
V gene: TRBV28
D gene: NA
J gene: TRBJ1-2
CDR3 DNA: TGTGCCAGCAGCCCGGGAAACCTCGGGAGGAGTGGCTACACCTTC
CDR3 protein: CASSPGNLGRSGYTF

clone size: NA
V gene: TRBV4-2
D gene: NA
J gene: TRBJ2-2
CDR3 DNA: TGTGCCAGCAGCTTGGAATTCGGAACAGCAGGCAAAACCGGGGAGCTGTTTTTT
CDR3 protein: CASSLEFGTAGKTGELFF

clone size: many
V gene: TRBV7-9
D gene: NA
J gene: TRBJ1-1
CDR3 DNA: TGTGCCAGCAGCCCAGGAGGTTTCGGGGTAACTGAAGCTTTCTTT
CDR3 protein: CASSPGGFGVTEAFF

clone size: many
V gene: TRBV7-9
D gene: NA
J gene: TRBJ1-5
CDR3 DNA: TGTGCCAGCAGCCGAGGAGAGGGTCGTCAGCCCCAGCATTTT
CDR3 protein: CASSRGEGRQPQHF

clone size: few
V gene: TRBV18
D gene: TRBD2
J gene: TRBJ2-3
CDR3 DNA: TGTGCCAGCTCAACCGGGAGGGCCCCAGATACGCAGTATTTT
CDR3 protein: CASSTGRAPDTQYF

clone size: NA
V gene: TRBV2
D gene: NA
J gene: TRBJ2-6
CDR3 DNA: TGTGCCAGCAGACGAGCGGGCAGCTCTGGGGCCAACGTCCTGACTTTC
CDR3 protein: CASRRAGSSGANVLTF

clone size: few
V gene: TRBV7-3
D gene: NA
J gene: TRBJ1-1
CDR3 DNA: TGTGCCAGCAGCCGCCGGGGCGGGGGGCGAGGCACTGAAGCTTTCTTT
CDR3 protein: CASSRRGGGRGTEAFF

clone size: many
V gene: TRBV19
D gene: NA
J gene: TRBJ1-1
CDR3 DNA: TGTGCCAGTAGTATCGTGGGCAGGAACACTGAAGCTTTCTTT
CDR3 protein: CASSIVGRNTEAFF

clone size: NA
V gene: TRBV6-5
D gene: TRBD2
J gene: TRBJ2-1
CDR3 DNA: TGTGCCAGCATAGAGGCTAGCGGGACCAATGAGCAGTTCTTC
CDR3 protein: CASIEASGTNEQFF

clone size: NA
V gene: TRBV2
D gene: NA
J gene: TRBJ2-4
CDR3 DNA: TGTGCCACCGCTAGCGACACTGTCATTCAGTACTTC
CDR3 protein: CATASDTVIQYF

clone size: NA
V gene: TRBV20-1
D gene: NA
J gene: TRBJ2-7
CDR3 DNA: TGCAGTGCTAGGACAGGAAGGGAGCAGTACTTC
CDR3 protein: CSARTGREQYF

clone size: NA
V gene: TRBV30
D gene: NA
J gene: TRBJ2-2
CDR3 DNA: TGTGCCTGGAGTGTCCCACAGGGCGGAGGTGGGGAGCTGTTTTTT
CDR3 protein: CAWSVPQGGGGELFF

clone size: NA
V gene: TRBV19
D gene: TRBD2
J gene: TRBJ2-3
CDR3 DNA: TGTGCCAGTAGTAGGGGAGGGACCCGCACAGATACGCAGTATTTT
CDR3 protein: CASSRGGTRTDTQYF

clone size: NA
V gene: TRBV6-6
D gene: TRBD2
J gene: TRBJ2-1
CDR3 DNA: TGTGCCAGCAGTTCGGAACTAGCGGGCAGTAACAATGAGCAGTTCTTC
CDR3 protein: CASSSELAGSNNEQFF

clone size: few
V gene: TRBV9
D gene: NA
J gene: TRBJ1-2
CDR3 DNA: TGTGCCAGCAGCTCCCTGGGAGGGGCGGGGGCCATCCACTTC
CDR3 protein: CASSSLGGAGAIHF

clone size: few
V gene: TRBV6-1
D gene: TRBD1
J gene: TRBJ2-7
CDR3 DNA: TGTGCCACCCTAGACAGGGAGAGGGGATACTACGAGCAGTACTTC
CDR3 protein: CATLDRERGYYEQYF

clone size: NA
V gene: TRBV7-3
D gene: NA
J gene: TRBJ1-1
CDR3 DNA: TGTGCCAGCAGCGCCACAGGGAAAACTGAAGCTTTCTTT
CDR3 protein: CASSATGKTEAFF

clone size: NA
V gene: TRBV5-6
D gene: NA
J gene: TRBJ1-1
CDR3 DNA: TGTGCCAGCAGCGAGCAGGGATGGGGGGTGAACACTGAAGCTTTCTTT
CDR3 protein: CASSEQGWGVNTEAFF

clone size: few
V gene: TRBV6-6
D gene: TRBD1
J gene: TRBJ2-7
CDR3 DNA: TGTGCCAGCAGTTTATCCGGGACAGGGGGCTACGAGCAGTACTTC
CDR3 protein: CASSLSGTGGYEQYF

clone size: NA
V gene: TRBV7-9
D gene: NA
J gene: TRBJ2-7
CDR3 DNA: TGTGCCAGCAGCTTAGGGGGAGGCGGCAGCGAGCAGTACTTC
CDR3 protein: CASSLGGGGSEQYF

clone size: NA
V gene: TRBV6-5
D gene: TRBD2
J gene: TRBJ2-7
CDR3 DNA: TGTGCCAGCAGTTACTCGTCACTAGCGGGGTCCTACGAGCAGTACTTC
CDR3 protein: CASSYSSLAGSYEQYF

clone size: NA
V gene: TRBV18
D gene: NA
J gene: TRBJ2-2
CDR3 DNA: TGTGCCAGCTCACGGACAGTTAACACCGGGGAGCTGTTTTTT
CDR3 protein: CASSRTVNTGELFF

clone size: few
V gene: TRBV18
D gene: NA
J gene: TRBJ2-1
CDR3 DNA: TGTGCCAGCTCACCGAGACGGGGCTACAATGAGCAGTTCTTC
CDR3 protein: CASSPRRGYNEQFF

clone size: NA
V gene: TRBV7-3
D gene: NA
J gene: TRBJ2-3
CDR3 DNA: TGTGCCAGCAGCTTAGGGAGAGGGGGAAACACAGATACGCAGTATTTT
CDR3 protein: CASSLGRGGNTDTQYF